Listed below are T cell receptor beta chains from one sample, sequenced in a study of cytotoxic CD8 clonotypes in ibrutinib-treated CLL. TCRdb's copy holds only in-frame clones and misses some; the assay was immunoSEQ multiplex PCR. The table records 150,000 to 250,000 clones, around 72% of them present only once. The sequenced sample was PBMCs, obtained after 24 months of ibrutinib treatment. All receptors come from a human donor with chronic lymphocytic leukemia. Each CDR3 is given with its conserved first and last residue. A D gene is named only where the DNA matches it firmly. Clone sizes are given selectively: once, few, many, or a class where the clone is expanded.

J gene	V gene	clone size	D gene	CDR3 protein	CDR3 DNA
TRBJ2-5	TRBV29-1	NA	TRBD2	CSVSPRLAGETQYF	TGCAGCGTGTCCCCTCGGCTAGCGGGAGAGACCCAGTACTTC
TRBJ1-2	TRBV10-3	NA	NA	CAISEPLDRQANYGYTF	TGTGCCATCAGTGAGCCACTTGACAGGCAAGCTAACTATGGCTACACCTTC
TRBJ2-3	TRBV4-3	NA	NA	CASSQADAGLTDTQYF	TGCGCCAGCAGCCAAGCGGACGCAGGCCTCACAGATACGCAGTATTTT
TRBJ2-3	TRBV11-2	NA	NA	CATGPLAPYTDTQYF	TGTGCCACCGGCCCCCTAGCGCCGTACACAGATACGCAGTATTTT
TRBJ2-7	TRBV7-9	NA	NA	CASSWGAPYEQYF	TGTGCCAGCAGCTGGGGGGCACCCTACGAGCAGTACTTC
TRBJ1-1	TRBV6-6	NA	NA	CASSVVVGANTEAFF	TGTGCCAGCAGCGTGGTGGTGGGGGCGAACACTGAAGCTTTCTTT
TRBJ2-7	TRBV28	NA	TRBD1	CASSPPGQGSYEQYF	TGTGCCAGCAGTCCCCCGGGACAGGGGTCCTACGAGCAGTACTTC
TRBJ1-2	TRBV11-3	NA	TRBD1	CASSTGQGNGYTF	TGTGCCAGCAGCACAGGACAGGGGAATGGCTACACCTTC
TRBJ2-5	TRBV5-4	NA	TRBD2	CASSSKTSGGQETQYF	TGTGCCAGCAGCTCTAAGACTAGCGGGGGACAAGAGACCCAGTACTTC
TRBJ1-5	TRBV6-5	NA	NA	CATSNRGARQPQHF	TGTGCCACCTCTAATCGGGGGGCTAGACAGCCCCAGCATTTT
TRBJ1-2	TRBV7-9	few	TRBD1	CASSPSTGLVGYTF	TGTGCCAGCAGCCCCTCGACAGGGCTTGTAGGCTACACCTTC
TRBJ1-2	TRBV29-1	NA	NA	CSVEWTDYGYTF	TGCAGCGTTGAATGGACAGACTATGGCTACACCTTC
TRBJ2-7	TRBV11-2	NA	NA	CASRKGRGRYEQYF	TGTGCCAGCAGGAAGGGAAGGGGTCGGTACGAGCAGTACTTC
TRBJ2-7	TRBV7-9	NA	NA	CASSSRGQSYEQYF	TGTGCCAGCAGCTCGCGAGGGCAAAGCTACGAGCAGTACTTC
TRBJ2-7	TRBV9	NA	NA	CASSVASSGQSEQYF	TGTGCCAGCAGCGTAGCTTCTAGCGGACAGTCCGAGCAGTACTTC
TRBJ2-3	TRBV9	NA	NA	CASSSTQYF	TGTGCCAGCAGCTCAACGCAGTATTTT
TRBJ1-2	TRBV6-5	NA	NA	CASRNMEDGNYGYTF	TGTGCCAGCAGAAACATGGAGGACGGTAACTATGGCTACACCTTC
TRBJ2-1	TRBV5-1	NA	NA	CASSLVGVVDEQFF	TGCGCCAGCAGTTTGGTAGGCGTAGTGGATGAGCAGTTCTTC
TRBJ1-2	TRBV4-2	NA	NA	CASSHSGTSIGYTF	TGTGCCAGCAGCCACTCCGGGACCTCTATAGGGTACACCTTC
TRBJ1-5	TRBV2	NA	NA	CASTDTYQPQHF	TGTGCCAGCACTGACACTTATCAGCCCCAGCATTTT
TRBJ2-3	TRBV7-2	few	NA	CASSPPVGGADTQYF	TGTGCCAGCAGCCCGCCTGTGGGGGGCGCAGATACGCAGTATTTT
TRBJ2-1	TRBV28	NA	NA	CASSPYNEQFF	TGTGCCAGCAGTCCGTACAATGAGCAGTTCTTC